Listed here are 21 T cell receptor beta chains from one sample, sequenced in a study of blood T cell repertoires in COVID-19. Data came from immunoSEQ multiplex PCR; TCRdb stores just in-frame clones and leaves some out. The sample lists 190,000 or so clones; around 88% were seen once. The sequencing sample was made of PBMCs or T cells enriched from blood (not recorded which). The source is a woman aged 25 to 39 who had been exposed to COVID-19.

This chain joins TRBV6-5 and TRBJ1-1; 7 nucleotides match TRBD1. Trimming cost V 7 bases and J 1 base; bases outside gene matches: 6. The germline CDR1 and CDR2 sequences are MNHEY and SVGAGI. This CDR3 is 14 amino acids long. CDR3: CASKRTGPNTEAFF. The CDR3 nucleotides are TGTGCCAGCAAAAGGACAGGCCCGAACACTGAAGCTTTCTTT.

V is TRBV5-1 and J is TRBJ2-7, with D possibly matching TRBD1 (5 bases). V gave up 2 bases and J gave up 5 bases, with 5 bases separating them. Germline CDR1 is SGHRS and CDR2 is YFSETQ. The CDR3 totals 11 residues. The CDR3 DNA follows: TGCGCCAGCAGCTTAGGGGACGAGCAGTACTTC. Amino acid sequence: CASSLGDEQYF.

This chain links TRBV29-1 with TRBJ2-2; perhaps TRBD2 as D (7 bases). Germline V gene sequence: CDR1 SQVTM, CDR2 ANQGSEA. V lost 2 bases and J 6 bases, leaving 16 bases between the germline ends. This CDR3 spans 15 amino acids. The CDR3 DNA is TGCAGCGTTGAATACGGCGTGGGGGGGCCCGGGGAGCTGTTTTTT. This sequence encodes CSVEYGVGGPGELFF.

This chain uses TRBV14 with TRBJ2-3; 10 bases fit TRBD2. This CDR3 has 16 residues. V gave up 1 base and J gave up 4 bases; unmatched junction bases: 5. Looked up from germline, CDR1 is SGHDN and CDR2 is FVKESK. The DNA of the CDR3 is TGTGCCAGCAGCCAAGGTCTAGCGGGGGTATCAGATACGCAGTATTTT. Translated: CASSQGLAGVSDTQYF.

This chain links TRBV4-1 with TRBJ2-7, with 7 bases aligning to TRBD1. V trimming: 2 bases; J trimming: 2 bases; junction bases outside the gene matches: 6. Germline CDR1 MGHRA, CDR2 YSYEKL. The CDR3 spans 15 residues. CDR3 coding DNA: TGCGCCAGCAGCCAATCACGGGGACAGACCTACGAGCAGTACTTC. Protein sequence: CASSQSRGQTYEQYF.

This sequence joins TRBV5-1 and TRBJ2-1; 11 bases agree with TRBD2. The CDR3 runs to 18 residues. Germline V gene sequence: CDR1 SGHRS, CDR2 YFSETQ. J gave up 2 bases and V 0 bases, and 7 bases lay outside the gene matches. CDR3 sequence (DNA): TGCGCCAGCAGCTTGGGGCTAGCGGGGGGTTGGACCTACAATGAGCAGTTCTTC. This sequence encodes CASSLGLAGGWTYNEQFF.

V and J are TRBV15 and TRBJ1-2; 10 bases map to TRBD1. The V segment lost 3 bases and the J segment 5 bases; nucleotides outside the gene matches: 6. The CDR3 length is 15 residues. Germline CDR1 is LNHNV and CDR2 is YYDKDF (reference sequence). Written as DNA, the CDR3 is TGTGCCACCAGCAGGGGGACAGGGGTATTTTATGGCTACACCTTC. Amino acid sequence: CATSRGTGVFYGYTF.

J is TRBJ1-5 and V is TRBV24-1; no clear D gene. V was shortened by 6 bases and J by 9 bases, with 14 bases between the two germline ends. The CDR3 consists of 13 residues. Germline loops: CDR1 KGHDR, CDR2 SFDVKD. Written as DNA, the CDR3 is TGTGCCACCAGTTCGACCCTTGGCGGGCCCCAGCATTTT. Translating gives CATSSTLGGPQHF.

The chain recombines TRBV7-9 with TRBJ2-7, with D perhaps matching TRBD1 (5 bases). The germline V gene has CDR1 SEHNR and CDR2 FQNEAQ (reference sequence). V shed 4 bases and J shed 0 bases, with 7 bases lying between them. The CDR3 is 13 residues long. The CDR3 DNA sequence: TGTGCCAGCAGCTCTAGGGGCTCCTACGAGCAGTACTTC. It yields the protein CASSSRGSYEQYF. Full variable domain (outside the CDR3, taken from reference TRBV7-9 and TRBJ2-7): DTGVSQNPRHKITKRGQNVTFRCDPISEHNRLYWYRQTLGQGPEFLTYFQNEAQLEKSRLLSDRFSAERPKGSFSTLEIQRTEQGDSAMYLCASSSRGSYEQYFGPGTRLTVT.

The chain employs TRBV30 and TRBJ2-6; D ambiguous. Trimming pared 4 bases from V and 0 bases from J, leaving 13 bases between. In germline, CDR1 is GTSNPN, CDR2 SVGIG (reference sequence). This CDR3 region has 16 residues. The DNA of the CDR3 is TGTGCCTGGACCTTTCGTAGGAGCTCTGGGGCCAACGTCCTGACTTTC. Translated: CAWTFRRSSGANVLTF.

This clone appeared once. The rearrangement uses TRBV28 and TRBJ1-5; a possible D gene is TRBD1 (6 bases). Per germline, CDR1 MDHEN and CDR2 SYDVKM. Between the trimmed V and J ends, which lost 7 bases and 2 bases, there was a span of 15 bases. The CDR3 covers 15 residues. The CDR3 loop is CASTGGRTGNQPQHF. DNA for the CDR3: TGTGCCAGCACGGGGGGGCGGACTGGCAATCAGCCCCAGCATTTT.

This chain uses TRBV10-3 with TRBJ2-5; 12 bases map to TRBD2. Germline CDR1 reads ENHRY; CDR2 reads SYGVKD. The CDR3 contains 17 residues. J lost 1 base, V lost 10 bases, and 13 bases had no gene match. The CDR3 is CATADPLLAGGQETQYF. For the CDR3, the DNA is TGTGCCACCGCCGACCCTTTACTAGCGGGGGGCCAAGAGACCCAGTACTTC.

The chain couples TRBV14 to TRBJ1-1; D ambiguous. There are 10 residues in the CDR3. Germline V gives CDR1 SGHDN, CDR2 FVKESK. V was cut by 4 bases and J by 10 bases, with 7 bases left in between. As DNA, the CDR3 is TGTGCCAGCAGCCCCCCCGGAGCTTTCTTT. Encoded protein: CASSPPGAFF.

The CDR3 region has the DNA TGTGCCAGCAGAGGGGATGGAAACACCATATATTTT. The encoded protein is CASRGDGNTIYF. This chain connects TRBV2 to TRBJ1-3; tentative D call: TRBD1 (5 bases). Germline lookup yields CDR1 SNHLY and CDR2 FYNNEI. The CDR3 has 12 residues. The germline V and J ends were trimmed by 6 bases and 3 bases, with 6 bases remaining between them.

J is TRBJ2-6 and V is TRBV28; possibly TRBD1 for D (7 bases). V was trimmed by 5 bases and J by 0 bases, leaving 14 bases between them. CDR3 size: 17 residues. The germline V gene has CDR1 MDHEN and CDR2 SYDVKM. The CDR3 DNA reads as TGTGCCAGCAGTCTCAGGGGGGCTACCTCTGGGGCCAACGTCCTGACTTTC. Amino acid sequence: CASSLRGATSGANVLTF. The variable domain in full, completed from reference TRBV28 and TRBJ2-6, reads DVKVTQSSRYLVKRTGEKVFLECVQDMDHENMFWYRQDPGLGLRLIYFSYDVKMKEKGDIPEGYSVSREKKERFSLILESASTNQTSMYLCASSLRGATSGANVLTFGAGSRLTVL.

This clone was seen a single time. This rearrangement joins TRBV30 to TRBJ1-2, with D uncertain. The CDR3 totals 13 residues. V lost 0 bases and J lost 1, with 6 bases in between. Germline CDR1 GTSNPN, CDR2 SVGIG (reference sequence). In DNA, the CDR3 is TGTGCCTGGAGTGTGGTCAGTAACTATGGCTACACCTTC. Its translation is CAWSVVSNYGYTF.

The gene calls are TRBV3-1 (or the pseudogene TRBV3-2) and TRBJ2-1; 8 bases fit TRBD2. Germline V lookup: CDR1 LGHDT, CDR2 YNNKEL (reference sequence). J was trimmed by 15 bases and V by 2 bases; bases with no gene match: 12. There are 14 residues in the CDR3. CDR3 sequence (DNA): TGTGCCAGCAGCCAATCCGGGACTAGAATAACTGGGTTCTTC. Translation gives CASSQSGTRITGFF.

The chain combines TRBV12-5 with TRBJ2-5, with D unclear. The CDR3 runs to 11 residues. V lost 6 bases to trimming and J lost 4 bases, with 6 bases between them. The germline V gene encodes CDR1 LGHNT and CDR2 FRNRAP. The CDR3 here is CASGVRETQYF. As DNA, the CDR3 is TGTGCTAGTGGCGTCCGAGAGACCCAGTACTTC.

This chain joins TRBV12-3 or TRBV12-4 and TRBJ1-2; TRBD1 is a possible D gene (6 bases). The CDR3 runs to 12 residues. V was cut by 6 bases and J by 2 bases, with 7 bases left in between. This CDR3 reads CASSGQNYGYTF. DNA of the CDR3: TGTGCCAGCAGCGGACAGAACTATGGCTACACCTTC.

This clone was seen a few times. This chain links TRBV30 with TRBJ1-5, with D possibly matching TRBD1 (5 bases). Germline-derived CDR1 and CDR2 are GTSNPN and SVGIG (reference sequence). V dropped 2 bases and J dropped 1 base, with 12 bases sitting between them. CDR3 length equals 15 residues. CDR3 sequence reads: CAWSRGFSSNQPQHF. The CDR3 nucleotides read TGTGCCTGGAGTCGGGGGTTCTCCAGCAATCAGCCCCAGCATTTT.

This clone was counted a few times. V gene TRBV9 combines with J gene TRBJ1-1, with D possibly TRBD1 on 5 matching bases. CDR1 and CDR2 from the germline V gene are SGDLS and YYNGEE. The CDR3 has 12 residues. The V gene lost 4 bases and the J gene lost 7 bases, with 11 bases spanning the gap. The CDR3 region is CASSKGSREAFF. The DNA of the CDR3 is TGTGCCAGCAGCAAGGGGTCCCGTGAAGCTTTCTTT.